The 12 T cell receptor beta chains below come from one sample, sequenced in a study of shared clonotypes between healthy human individuals. Here immunoSEQ multiplex PCR was the method, and the copy in TCRdb shows in-frame clones only, minus some. Among 2 million to 3 million clones listed, more than 80% were seen once. The sequenced sample consisted of naive CD4+ T cells sorted from blood. Subset specified: CD45RA+ positively selected. These receptors came from a man between 18 and 35 years old in good health.

This chain joins TRBV7-9 and TRBJ2-3, with 7 bases that match TRBD1. V lost 5 bases, J lost 6 bases, and 11 bases stayed unmatched. CDR3 size: 15 residues. Germline values: CDR1 SEHNR, CDR2 FQNEAQ (reference sequence). The CDR3 spells CASSSTTGYEDTQYF. DNA of the CDR3: TGTGCCAGCAGCAGCACGACAGGGTACGAGGATACGCAGTATTTT.

V and J are TRBV5-6 and TRBJ2-2; the match to TRBD1 covers 7 bases. CDR1 is SGHDT, CDR2 YYEEEE, per germline. This CDR3 has 15 residues. V lost 3 bases to trimming and J lost 2 bases; unmatched junction nucleotides: 4. As DNA, the CDR3 is TGTGCCAGCAGCTATAGACAGGGAAACACCGGGGAGCTGTTTTTT. This sequence encodes CASSYRQGNTGELFF.

The rearrangement joins TRBV11-3 to TRBJ2-2; weak D call: TRBD1 (5 bases). Germline-derived CDR1 and CDR2 are SGHNT and YENEEA. Trimming cost V 5 bases and J 2 bases, with 9 bases left between them. The CDR3 covers 14 residues. The CDR3 bases are TGTGCCAGCAGCCGCGACAGAAACACCGGGGAGCTGTTTTTT. Protein product: CASSRDRNTGELFF. Based on the CDR3 plus reference TRBV11-3 and TRBJ2-2, the full variable domain is EAGVVQSPRYKIIEKKQPVAFWCNPISGHNTLYWYLQNLGQGPELLIRYENEEAVDDSQLPKDRFSAERLKGVDSTLKIQPAELGDSAVYLCASSRDRNTGELFFGEGSRLTVL.

The rearrangement joins TRBV28 to TRBJ2-2; 9 positions agree with TRBD2. The CDR3 is 16 residues long. Germline-derived CDR1 and CDR2 are MDHEN and SYDVKM. The J segment lost 7 bases and the V segment lost 3 bases, leaving 9 bases of the junction unmatched. The CDR3 is CASSFEVAGVGGELFF. CDR3 in DNA: TGTGCCAGCAGTTTCGAGGTAGCGGGGGTCGGCGGGGAGCTGTTTTTT.

The rearrangement links TRBV18 to TRBJ2-7, with D unresolved. Trimming shortened V by 3 bases and J by 7 bases, and 13 bases separated the two germline ends. Per germline, CDR1 KGHSH and CDR2 LQKENI. This CDR3 is built from 13 residues. CDR3 sequence: CASSPSKDREQYF. CDR3 coding DNA: TGTGCCAGCTCACCCTCAAAGGATAGGGAGCAGTACTTC. Drawing the rest from reference TRBV18 and TRBJ2-7, the complete variable domain is NAGVMQNPRHLVRRRGQEARLRCSPMKGHSHVYWYRQLPEEGLKFMVYLQKENIIDESGMPKERFSAEFPKEGPSILRIQQVVRGDSAAYFCASSPSKDREQYFGPGTRLTVT.

The V and J genes are TRBV15 and TRBJ2-5; D is uncertain. Germline V gives CDR1 LNHNV, CDR2 YYDKDF (reference sequence). This CDR3 contains 14 residues. Trimming took off 1 base at V and 1 base at J, with 7 bases between the two ends. The CDR3 region has the DNA TGTGCCACCAGCAGAGCGCGGTCCCAAGAGACCCAGTACTTC. Its protein is CATSRARSQETQYF. Using reference TRBV15 and TRBJ2-5 for the parts outside the CDR3, the full variable domain is DAMVIQNPRYQVTQFGKPVTLSCSQTLNHNVMYWYQQKSSQAPKLLFHYYDKDFNNEADTPDNFQSRRPNTSFCFLDIRSPGLGDTAMYLCATSRARSQETQYFGPGTRLLVL.

This chain connects TRBV30 to TRBJ2-7; D ambiguous. Germline V gene sequence: CDR1 GTSNPN, CDR2 SVGIG (reference sequence). CDR3 size: 13 residues. The V end was cut by 0 bases, the J end by 6 bases, with 12 bases between. In DNA, the CDR3 is TGTGCCTGGAGTGTCTTACGTGGGTCCGAGCAGTACTTC. Protein: CAWSVLRGSEQYF.

V gene TRBV5-6 combines with J gene TRBJ2-7; tentatively, D is TRBD1 (6 bases). The CDR3 has 14 amino acids. V was cut by 3 bases and J by 7 bases, with 17 bases left in between. The germline V gene encodes CDR1 SGHDT and CDR2 YYEEEE. For the CDR3, the DNA is TGTGCCAGCAGCTCCACAGGGATGGGGGATGAGCAGTACTTC. Translated: CASSSTGMGDEQYF.

This chain connects TRBV29-1 to TRBJ1-3; no clear D. V was trimmed by 5 bases and J by 0 bases, leaving 8 bases between them. CDR1 is SQVTM, CDR2 ANQGSEA, per germline. CDR3 length: 13 amino acids. The chain's CDR3 is CSVSKLSGNTIYF. The CDR3 DNA follows: TGCAGCGTTTCCAAGCTCTCTGGAAACACCATATATTTT.

CDR3 sequence reads: CASTDRGGPDTQYF. DNA for the CDR3: TGTGCCAGTACTGACAGGGGGGGCCCAGATACGCAGTATTTT. The chain links TRBV19 to TRBJ2-3; 9 nucleotides line up with TRBD1. Germline V lookup: CDR1 LNHDA, CDR2 SQIVND (reference sequence). The CDR3 runs to 14 residues. J lost 4 bases, V lost 7 bases, and 6 bases had no gene match.

This clone turned up a few times. V gene TRBV27 combines with J gene TRBJ1-5; 10 bases map to TRBD1. The trim removed 6 bases at V and 6 bases at J, leaving 8 bases unmatched. Looked up from germline, CDR1 is MNHEY and CDR2 is SMNVEV (reference sequence). This CDR3 is built from 15 residues. The CDR3 DNA follows: TGTGCCAGCAGGCCGACAGGGGGCGCGAGTCAGCCCCAGCATTTT. This encodes CASRPTGGASQPQHF.

About this clone: Other DNA sequences in this sample translate to the same CDR3. The chain carries TRBV7-8 and TRBJ1-5, with D uncertain. V dropped 3 bases and J dropped 0 bases, with 6 bases sitting between them. Germline-derived CDR1 and CDR2 are SGHVS and FQNEAQ. The CDR3 is made up of 14 amino acids. The CDR3 sequence: CASSLTDSNQPQHF. The CDR3 DNA is TGTGCCAGCAGCTTGACCGATAGCAATCAGCCCCAGCATTTT.